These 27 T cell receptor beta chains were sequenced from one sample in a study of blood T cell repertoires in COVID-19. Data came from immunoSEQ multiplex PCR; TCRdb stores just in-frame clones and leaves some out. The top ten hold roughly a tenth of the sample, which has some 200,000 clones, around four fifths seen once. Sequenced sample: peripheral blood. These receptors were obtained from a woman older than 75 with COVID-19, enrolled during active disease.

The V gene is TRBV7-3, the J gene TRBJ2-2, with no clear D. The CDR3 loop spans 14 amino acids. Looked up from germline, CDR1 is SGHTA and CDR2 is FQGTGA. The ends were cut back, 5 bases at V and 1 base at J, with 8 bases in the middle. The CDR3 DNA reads TGTGCCAGCAGCCCATCGGTGAACACCGGGGAGCTGTTTTTT. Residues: CASSPSVNTGELFF. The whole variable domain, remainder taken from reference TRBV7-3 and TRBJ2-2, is GAGVSQTPSNKVTEKGKYVELRCDPISGHTALYWYRQSLGQGPEFLIYFQGTGAADDSGLPNDRFFAVRPEGSVSTLKIQRTERGDSAVYLCASSPSVNTGELFFGEGSRLTVL.

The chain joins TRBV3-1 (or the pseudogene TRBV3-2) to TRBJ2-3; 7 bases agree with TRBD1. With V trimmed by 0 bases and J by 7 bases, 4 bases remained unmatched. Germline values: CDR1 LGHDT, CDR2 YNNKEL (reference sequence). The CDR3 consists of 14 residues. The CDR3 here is CASSQEDRSNTQYF. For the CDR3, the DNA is TGTGCCAGCAGCCAAGAGGACAGGTCAAATACGCAGTATTTT.

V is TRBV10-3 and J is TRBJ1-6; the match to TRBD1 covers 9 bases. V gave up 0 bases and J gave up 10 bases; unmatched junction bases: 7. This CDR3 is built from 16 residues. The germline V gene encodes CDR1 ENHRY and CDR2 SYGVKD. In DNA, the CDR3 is TGTGCCATCAGTGAGTCCGGGAGGACAGGGGTCTCACCCCTCCACTTT. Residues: CAISESGRTGVSPLHF.

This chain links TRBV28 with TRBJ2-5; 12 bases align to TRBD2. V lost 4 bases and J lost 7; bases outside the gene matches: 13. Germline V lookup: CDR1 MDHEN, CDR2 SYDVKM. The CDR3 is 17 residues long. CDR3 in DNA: TGTGCCAGCAGTTCCTCTAGCGGGGGGGCCGCAAGGGTGACCCAGTACTTC. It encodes CASSSSSGGAARVTQYF.

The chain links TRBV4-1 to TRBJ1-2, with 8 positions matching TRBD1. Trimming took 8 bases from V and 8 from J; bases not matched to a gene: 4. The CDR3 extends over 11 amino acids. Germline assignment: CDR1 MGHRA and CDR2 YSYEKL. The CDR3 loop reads CASSGGWGYTF. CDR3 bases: TGCGCCAGCTCAGGGGGCTGGGGCTACACCTTC.

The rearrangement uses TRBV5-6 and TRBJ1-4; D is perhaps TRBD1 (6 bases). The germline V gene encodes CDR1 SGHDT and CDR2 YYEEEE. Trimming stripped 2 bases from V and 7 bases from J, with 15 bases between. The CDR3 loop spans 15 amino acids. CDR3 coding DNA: TGTGCCAGCAGCTTATTACAGGGTTCGGCTGAAAAACTGTTTTTT. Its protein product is CASSLLQGSAEKLFF.

This chain's CDR3 is CASSGQGSRTEAFF. In DNA, the CDR3 is TGTGCCAGCAGTGGACAGGGAAGTCGGACTGAAGCTTTCTTT. The chain recombines TRBV2 with TRBJ1-1; 7 bases map to TRBD1. CDR3 length equals 14 residues. Germline V gives CDR1 SNHLY, CDR2 FYNNEI. V gave up 4 bases and J gave up 5 bases; unmatched junction bases: 7.

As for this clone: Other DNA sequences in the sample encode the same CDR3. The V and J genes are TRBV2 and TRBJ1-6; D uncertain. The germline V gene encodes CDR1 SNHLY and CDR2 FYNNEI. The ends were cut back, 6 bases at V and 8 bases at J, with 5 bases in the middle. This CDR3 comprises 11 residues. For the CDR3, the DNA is TGTGCCAGCAGAGCTTATTCACCCCTCCACTTT. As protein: CASRAYSPLHF.

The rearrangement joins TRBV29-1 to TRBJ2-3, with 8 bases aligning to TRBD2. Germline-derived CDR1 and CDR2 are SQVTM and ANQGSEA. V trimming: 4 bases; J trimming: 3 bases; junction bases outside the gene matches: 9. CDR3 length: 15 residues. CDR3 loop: CSVVPGGAGTDTQYF. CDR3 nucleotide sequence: TGCAGCGTTGTGCCCGGGGGGGCCGGGACAGATACGCAGTATTTT.

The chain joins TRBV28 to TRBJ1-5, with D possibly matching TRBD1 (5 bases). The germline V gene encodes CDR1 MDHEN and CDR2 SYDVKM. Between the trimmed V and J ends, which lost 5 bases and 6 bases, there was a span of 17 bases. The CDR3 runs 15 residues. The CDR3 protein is CASSPLGGPGQPQHF. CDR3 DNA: TGTGCCAGCAGTCCCCTCGGGGGACCGGGTCAGCCCCAGCATTTT.

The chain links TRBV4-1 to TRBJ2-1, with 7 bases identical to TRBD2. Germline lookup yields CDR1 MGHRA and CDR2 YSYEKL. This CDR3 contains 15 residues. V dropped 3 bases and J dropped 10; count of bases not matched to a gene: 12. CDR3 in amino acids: CASSHLGGGTREQFF. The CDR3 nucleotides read TGCGCCAGCAGCCATCTGGGGGGGGGAACCCGGGAGCAGTTCTTC.

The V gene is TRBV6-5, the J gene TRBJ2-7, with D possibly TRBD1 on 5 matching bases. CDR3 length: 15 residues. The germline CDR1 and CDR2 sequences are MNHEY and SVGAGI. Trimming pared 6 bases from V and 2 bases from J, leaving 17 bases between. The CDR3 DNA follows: TGTGCCAGCAGCCGCACAGGCCGCCTTACCTACGAGCAGTACGTC. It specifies CASSRTGRLTYEQYV.

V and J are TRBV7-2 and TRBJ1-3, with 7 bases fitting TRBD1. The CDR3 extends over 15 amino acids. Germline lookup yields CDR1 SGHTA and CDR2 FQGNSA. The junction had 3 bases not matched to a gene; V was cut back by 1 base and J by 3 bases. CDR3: CASSLGQGGGNTIYF. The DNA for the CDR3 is TGTGCCAGCAGCTTAGGACAGGGAGGTGGAAACACCATATATTTT.

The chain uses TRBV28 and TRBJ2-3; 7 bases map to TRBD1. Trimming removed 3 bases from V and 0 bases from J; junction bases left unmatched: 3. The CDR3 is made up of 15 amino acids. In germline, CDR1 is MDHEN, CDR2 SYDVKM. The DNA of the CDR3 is TGTGCCAGCAGTTTGGGACAGACTAGCACAGATACGCAGTATTTT. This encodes CASSLGQTSTDTQYF.

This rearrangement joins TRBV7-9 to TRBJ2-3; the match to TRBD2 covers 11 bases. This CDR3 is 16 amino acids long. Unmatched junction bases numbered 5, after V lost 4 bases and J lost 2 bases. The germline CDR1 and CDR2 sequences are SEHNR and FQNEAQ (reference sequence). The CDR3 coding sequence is TGTGCCAGCAGCTCCAGGACTAGCGGGTTCACAGATACGCAGTATTTT. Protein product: CASSSRTSGFTDTQYF.

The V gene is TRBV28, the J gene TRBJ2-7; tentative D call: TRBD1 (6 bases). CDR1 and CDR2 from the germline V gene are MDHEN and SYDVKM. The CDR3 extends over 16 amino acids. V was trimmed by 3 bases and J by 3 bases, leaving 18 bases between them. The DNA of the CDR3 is TGTGCCAGCAGTTTCCCGGACAGCCCGGGCCTCTACGAGCAGTACTTC. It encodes CASSFPDSPGLYEQYF.

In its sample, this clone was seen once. The CDR3 DNA reads as TGTGCCTGGGCCGGGACAGGGGACAATCAGCCCCAGCATTTT. Translation: CAWAGTGDNQPQHF. The gene calls are TRBV30 and TRBJ1-5, with 10 positions matching TRBD1. The germline CDR1 and CDR2 sequences are GTSNPN and SVGIG (reference sequence). V shed 5 bases and J 3 bases; nucleotides not matched to a gene: 4. This CDR3 contains 14 residues. Looking up the rest from reference TRBV30 and TRBJ1-5 gives the full variable domain: SQTIHQWPATLVQPVGSPLSLECTVEGTSNPNLYWYRQAAGRGLQLLFYSVGIGQISSEVPQNLSASRPQDRQFILSSKKLLLSDSGFYLCAWAGTGDNQPQHFGDGTRLSIL.

The CDR3 is CATLGGPGNTEAFF. DNA for the CDR3: TGTGCCACTCTCGGGGGGCCGGGGAACACTGAAGCTTTCTTT. This sequence joins TRBV24-1 and TRBJ1-1; TRBD1 might be the D (6 bases). From germline, CDR1 is KGHDR and CDR2 SFDVKD. The V gene lost 10 bases and the J gene lost 1 base, with 15 bases spanning the gap. This CDR3 has 14 amino acids.

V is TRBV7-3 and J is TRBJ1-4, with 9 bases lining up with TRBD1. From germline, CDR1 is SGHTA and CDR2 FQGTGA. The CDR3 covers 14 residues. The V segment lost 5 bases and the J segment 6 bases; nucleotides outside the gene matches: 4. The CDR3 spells CASSEGQGHEKLFF. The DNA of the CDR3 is TGTGCCAGCAGCGAGGGACAGGGTCATGAAAAACTGTTTTTT.

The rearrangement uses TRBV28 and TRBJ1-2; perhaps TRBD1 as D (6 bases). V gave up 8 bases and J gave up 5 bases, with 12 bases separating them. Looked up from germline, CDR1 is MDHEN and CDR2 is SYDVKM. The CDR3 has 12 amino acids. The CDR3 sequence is CASYGQTYGYTF. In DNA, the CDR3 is TGTGCCAGCTACGGACAGACTTATGGCTACACCTTC.

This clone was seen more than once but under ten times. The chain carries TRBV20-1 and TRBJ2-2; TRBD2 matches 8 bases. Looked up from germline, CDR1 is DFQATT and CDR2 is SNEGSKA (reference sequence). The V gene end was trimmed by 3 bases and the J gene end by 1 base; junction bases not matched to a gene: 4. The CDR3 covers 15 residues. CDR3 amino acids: CSASDSGKNTGELFF. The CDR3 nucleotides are TGCAGTGCTAGTGATAGCGGGAAGAACACCGGGGAGCTGTTTTTT.

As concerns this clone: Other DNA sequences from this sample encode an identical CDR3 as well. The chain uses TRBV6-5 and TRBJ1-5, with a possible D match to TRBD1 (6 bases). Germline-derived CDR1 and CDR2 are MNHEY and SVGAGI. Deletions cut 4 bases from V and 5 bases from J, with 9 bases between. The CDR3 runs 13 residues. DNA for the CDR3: TGTGCCAGCAGTTCTACAGGGCATCAGCCCCAGCATTTT. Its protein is CASSSTGHQPQHF.

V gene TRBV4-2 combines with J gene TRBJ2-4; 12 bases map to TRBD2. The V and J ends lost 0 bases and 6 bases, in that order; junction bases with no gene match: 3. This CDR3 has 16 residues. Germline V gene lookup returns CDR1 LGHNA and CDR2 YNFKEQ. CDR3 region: CASSQDLAGGLNIQYF. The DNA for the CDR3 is TGTGCCAGCAGCCAAGATCTAGCGGGGGGGCTAAACATTCAGTACTTC.

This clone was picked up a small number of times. The CDR3 coding sequence is TGTGCCAGCAGTGAGACGAGGACTGAAGCTTTCTTT. As protein: CASSETRTEAFF. The gene calls are TRBV28 and TRBJ1-1; D is uncertain. Between the trimmed V and J ends, which lost 5 bases and 5 bases, there was a span of 9 bases. The CDR3 totals 12 residues. Germline V gene sequence: CDR1 MDHEN, CDR2 SYDVKM. Using reference TRBV28 and TRBJ1-1 for the parts outside the CDR3, the full variable domain is DVKVTQSSRYLVKRTGEKVFLECVQDMDHENMFWYRQDPGLGLRLIYFSYDVKMKEKGDIPEGYSVSREKKERFSLILESASTNQTSMYLCASSETRTEAFFGQGTRLTVV.

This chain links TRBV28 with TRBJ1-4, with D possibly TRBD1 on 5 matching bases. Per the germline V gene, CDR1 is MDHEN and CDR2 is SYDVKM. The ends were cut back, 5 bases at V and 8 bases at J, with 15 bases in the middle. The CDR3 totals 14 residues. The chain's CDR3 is CASSAMPDIEKLFF. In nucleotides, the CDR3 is TGTGCCAGCAGTGCTATGCCGGACATCGAAAAACTGTTTTTT.

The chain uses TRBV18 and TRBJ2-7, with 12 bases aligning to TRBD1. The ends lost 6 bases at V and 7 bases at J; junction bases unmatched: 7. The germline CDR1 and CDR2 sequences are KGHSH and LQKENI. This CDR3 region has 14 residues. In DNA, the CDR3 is TGTGCCAGCTCCCCGGGACAGGGGGCGTGGGAGCAGTACGTC. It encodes CASSPGQGAWEQYV.

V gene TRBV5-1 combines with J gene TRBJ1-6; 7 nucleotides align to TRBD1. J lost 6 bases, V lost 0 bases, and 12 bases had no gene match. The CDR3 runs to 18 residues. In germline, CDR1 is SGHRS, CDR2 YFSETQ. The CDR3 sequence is CASSLAPGGMGGNSPLHF. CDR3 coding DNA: TGCGCCAGCAGCTTGGCCCCAGGGGGGATGGGGGGTAATTCACCCCTCCACTTT.